These T cell receptor beta chains were read from a single sample in a study of T cells in localized non-small cell lung cancer. The table came from immunoSEQ multiplex PCR; TCRdb's copy has only in-frame clones and leaves some out. The sample lists about 78,000 clones, 84% occurring once. The sequenced sample was peripheral blood, obtained before any cancer treatment. The receptors shown here come from a man aged 35 to 70 with stage I lung adenocarcinoma. Both conserved end residues are trimmed from each CDR3.

V gene	J gene	CDR3 protein
TRBV9	TRBJ2-7	ASSVDGPYEQY
TRBV11-2	TRBJ1-4	ASSLRTAEKLF
TRBV9	TRBJ1-4	ASSTSLMGNEKLF
TRBV19	TRBJ1-1	ASSSQPGLNTEAF
TRBV6-4	TRBJ2-1	ASSTLAGESYEQF
TRBV19	TRBJ2-7	ASSTGLAGTYEQY
TRBV11-2	TRBJ2-7	ASSSYRGSSYEQY
TRBV7-2	TRBJ2-7	ASSSRTSGSHEQY
TRBV5-1	TRBJ2-7	ASIPGLGTYEQY
TRBV7-3	TRBJ1-1	ASSLTSRTEAF
TRBV18	TRBJ2-3	ASSPMEVADTQY
TRBV11-2	TRBJ2-2	ASSAPGLAGVDGELF
TRBV10-3	TRBJ2-7	AIGGTAYEQY
TRBV27	TRBJ2-1	ASSVPASSYNEQF
TRBV28	TRBJ2-7	ASSLVGAGKSYEQY
TRBV29-1	TRBJ2-5	SVVSQETQY
TRBV6-4	TRBJ2-2	AREDRAPPGELF
TRBV19	TRBJ2-3	ASSNERSGGADTQY
TRBV5-6	TRBJ2-7	ASSQGQGTEQY
TRBV18	TRBJ2-7	ASSPSRTSGGYEQY
TRBV5-8	TRBJ2-7	ASSLTSIYEQY
TRBV11-2	TRBJ1-2	ASSLQAGVNYGYT